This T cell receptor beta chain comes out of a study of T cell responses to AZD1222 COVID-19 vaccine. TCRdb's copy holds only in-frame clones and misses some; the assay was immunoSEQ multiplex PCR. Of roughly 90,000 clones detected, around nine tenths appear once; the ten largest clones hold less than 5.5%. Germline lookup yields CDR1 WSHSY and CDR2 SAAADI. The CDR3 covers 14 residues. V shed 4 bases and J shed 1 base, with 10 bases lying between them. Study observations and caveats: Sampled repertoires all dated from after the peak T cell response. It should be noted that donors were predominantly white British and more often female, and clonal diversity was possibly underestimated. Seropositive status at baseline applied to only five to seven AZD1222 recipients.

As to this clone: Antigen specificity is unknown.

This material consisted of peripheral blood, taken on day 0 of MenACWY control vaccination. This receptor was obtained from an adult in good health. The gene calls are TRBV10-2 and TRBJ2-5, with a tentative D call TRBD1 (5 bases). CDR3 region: CASSADILQETQYF. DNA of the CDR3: TGCGCCAGCAGTGCGGACATCCTCCAAGAGACCCAGTACTTC.